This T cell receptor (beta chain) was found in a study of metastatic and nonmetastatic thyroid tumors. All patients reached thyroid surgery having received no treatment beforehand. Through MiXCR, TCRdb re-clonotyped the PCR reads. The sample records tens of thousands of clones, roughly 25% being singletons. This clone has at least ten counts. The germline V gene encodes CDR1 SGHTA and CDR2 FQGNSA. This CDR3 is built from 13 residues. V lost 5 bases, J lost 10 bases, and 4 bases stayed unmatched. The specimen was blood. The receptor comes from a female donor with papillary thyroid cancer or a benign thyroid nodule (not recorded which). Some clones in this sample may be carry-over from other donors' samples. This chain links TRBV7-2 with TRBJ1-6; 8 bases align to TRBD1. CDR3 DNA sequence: TGTGCCAGCAGCCTGACAGGGGAGTCACCCCTCCACTTT. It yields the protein CASSLTGESPLHF.